The 17 T cell receptor beta chains below were found in one sample sequenced in a study of cytomegalovirus exposure and HLA in healthy donors. The PCR employed 60 Vbeta primers together with 13 Jbeta primers. Assay used: immunoSEQ multiplex PCR; TCRdb lists only in-frame clones, some missing. Of approximately 80,000 clones in the sample, about 60% were seen once. Sequences were obtained from PBMCs. These receptors were collected from a woman aged 40 to 55 in good health and CMV-seropositive.

The chain joins TRBV13 to TRBJ2-1, with D uncertain. The V end was cut by 0 bases, the J end by 9 bases, with 9 bases between. The CDR3 is made up of 13 amino acids. The germline V gene encodes CDR1 PRHDT and CDR2 FYEKMQ (reference sequence). CDR3 sequence: CASSLGRIVEQFF. The DNA of the CDR3 is TGTGCCAGCAGCTTAGGGAGGATTGTTGAGCAGTTCTTC.

This clone was observed a few times. V gene TRBV2 combines with J gene TRBJ1-2; 11 bases line up with TRBD1. This CDR3 spans 16 amino acids. With 4 bases clipped from V and 4 bases from J, the junction kept 8 bases outside the gene matches. Per the germline V gene, CDR1 is SNHLY and CDR2 is FYNNEI. The DNA of the CDR3 is TGTGCCAGCAGTGTTCGTCCCGGGACAGGGGGCTATGGCTACACCTTC. Translating gives CASSVRPGTGGYGYTF.

The chain couples TRBV11-2 to TRBJ1-1; tentative D call: TRBD1 (6 bases). Germline-derived CDR1 and CDR2 are SGHAT and FQNNGV. Trimming removed 0 bases at V and 5 bases at J, with 16 bases between. The CDR3 is 16 residues long. CDR3 coding DNA: TGTGCCAGCAGCTTAGATCCCTCCAGGGGCGGAACTGAAGCTTTCTTT. As protein: CASSLDPSRGGTEAFF.

CDR3 sequence: CASSLGFVGRDYGYTF. As DNA, the CDR3 is TGTGCCAGCAGCTTAGGATTCGTCGGCAGGGACTATGGCTACACCTTC. This chain connects TRBV11-2 to TRBJ1-2; perhaps TRBD1 as D (5 bases). V lost 1 base, J lost 3 bases, and 15 bases lay in between. CDR3 length equals 16 residues. CDR1 and CDR2 (germline): SGHAT, FQNNGV.

This clone was detected only a few times. The chain has TRBV4-3 and TRBJ1-5; D gene uncertain. Looked up from germline, CDR1 is LGHNA and CDR2 is YSLEER. The CDR3 is made up of 14 amino acids. Trimming removed 0 bases at V and 7 bases at J, with 10 bases between. The CDR3 DNA is TGCGCCAGCAGCCAAGATTTGCGGGCCCAGCCCCAGCATTTT. Its protein is CASSQDLRAQPQHF.

This clone came up a few times. The chain links TRBV9 to TRBJ2-7; TRBD2 matches 12 bases. The CDR3 covers 19 residues. The V gene's germline CDR1 is SGDLS and CDR2 YYNGEE. J was trimmed by 3 bases and V by 4 bases; bases with no gene match: 17. DNA for the CDR3: TGTGCCAGCAGCCCCCAGACTAGCGGGAGCCCCGCTACGGACTACGAGCAGTACTTC. Its translation is CASSPQTSGSPATDYEQYF.

The V call is TRBV29-1, the J call TRBJ1-3; D possibly corresponds to TRBD1 (5 bases). Germline V gene lookup returns CDR1 SQVTM and CDR2 ANQGSEA. Trimming stripped 4 bases from V and 4 bases from J, with 14 bases between. This CDR3 has 14 amino acids. CDR3: CSVAQGLAGNTIYF. In nucleotides, the CDR3 is TGCAGCGTTGCCCAGGGTCTAGCGGGAAACACCATATATTTT.

J is TRBJ1-1 and V is TRBV19; D is unresolved. The CDR3 totals 15 residues. Looked up from germline, CDR1 is LNHDA and CDR2 is SQIVND (reference sequence). Between the trimmed V and J ends, which lost 3 bases and 2 bases, there was a span of 13 bases. CDR3 bases: TGTGCCAGTAGTATTCCCCAGGCAGGCAACACTGAAGCTTTCTTT. Protein: CASSIPQAGNTEAFF.

The chain has TRBV18 and TRBJ2-2, with D hard to call. The germline gives CDR1 KGHSH, CDR2 LQKENI. There are 17 residues in the CDR3. The ends were cut back, 2 bases at V and 0 bases at J, with 13 bases in the middle. This chain's CDR3 is CASSPGELRTNTGELFF. DNA for the CDR3: TGTGCCAGCTCACCAGGAGAGTTAAGGACGAACACCGGGGAGCTGTTTTTT.

This clone was counted between two and nine times. The chain couples TRBV29-1 to TRBJ1-2; a weak D match, TRBD1 (6 bases). Germline V lookup: CDR1 SQVTM, CDR2 ANQGSEA. The ends were cut back, 4 bases at V and 3 bases at J, with 24 bases in the middle. The CDR3 runs to 17 residues. The CDR3 here is CSVAGGGGLSAHYGYTF. CDR3 DNA: TGCAGCGTTGCGGGGGGCGGAGGCCTATCGGCCCACTATGGCTACACCTTC.

The chain has TRBV6-6 and TRBJ2-1; 7 bases are shared with TRBD2. Per germline, CDR1 MNHNY and CDR2 SVGAGI (reference sequence). The V and J ends lost 8 bases and 8 bases, in that order; junction bases with no gene match: 9. The CDR3 contains 13 residues. CDR3 coding DNA: TGTGCCAGCGGAGCGGGGTTGGCCCATGAGCAGTTCTTC. This encodes CASGAGLAHEQFF.

V gene TRBV28 combines with J gene TRBJ1-5, with D maybe TRBD1 (6 bases). The V and J ends lost 6 bases and 1 base respectively, with 13 bases between them. CDR1 MDHEN and CDR2 SYDVKM come from the germline V gene. The CDR3 totals 15 residues. The CDR3 sequence is CASSPRDMSNQPQHF. As DNA, the CDR3 is TGTGCCAGCAGCCCTCGGGACATGAGCAATCAGCCCCAGCATTTT.

The J gene is TRBJ1-2, the V gene TRBV27; 10 bases map to TRBD1. CDR1 is MNHEY and CDR2 is SMNVEV in the germline V gene (reference sequence). After removal of 3 bases from V and 4 bases from J, the junction contained 5 bases not matched to a gene. The CDR3 runs to 15 residues. Here the CDR3 reads CASSFRQGAVYGYTF. The CDR3 DNA sequence: TGTGCCAGCAGTTTCCGACAGGGGGCTGTCTATGGCTACACCTTC.

The chain recombines TRBV30 with TRBJ2-6, with D unclear. V lost 5 bases and J 2 bases, leaving 13 bases between the germline ends. Germline V gene lookup returns CDR1 GTSNPN and CDR2 SVGIG (reference sequence). This CDR3 region has 15 residues. The CDR3 DNA sequence: TGTGCCTGGGGCAAAACGGGTCCTGGGGCCAACGTCCTGACTTTC. As protein: CAWGKTGPGANVLTF. Full variable domain (rest looked up from reference TRBV30 and TRBJ2-6): SQTIHQWPATLVQPVGSPLSLECTVEGTSNPNLYWYRQAAGRGLQLLFYSVGIGQISSEVPQNLSASRPQDRQFILSSKKLLLSDSGFYLCAWGKTGPGANVLTFGAGSRLTVL.

This clone was recorded only once. CDR3 DNA sequence: TGTGCCAGCCGAGGGAGGCGTGAGACCCAGTACTTC. Amino acids: CASRGRRETQYF. The chain recombines TRBV27 with TRBJ2-5; D might be TRBD2 (6 bases). The germline CDR1 and CDR2 sequences are MNHEY and SMNVEV (reference sequence). The CDR3 has 12 residues. V was cut by 8 bases and J by 5 bases, with 12 bases left in between.

This clone was seen a single time. V is TRBV6-6 and J is TRBJ2-3; 9 bases align to TRBD1. The germline CDR1 and CDR2 sequences are MNHNY and SVGAGI (reference sequence). This CDR3 is built from 15 residues. V was pared by 4 bases and J by 1 base, with 3 bases of the junction left unmatched. The CDR3 protein is CASSSRDRGTDTQYF. The DNA of the CDR3 is TGTGCCAGCAGTTCCCGGGACAGGGGCACAGATACGCAGTATTTT.

The chain joins TRBV6-6 to TRBJ1-1; 7 bases fit TRBD1. The V and J ends lost 6 bases and 1 base, in that order; junction bases with no gene match: 11. The CDR3 totals 16 residues. Germline CDR1 is MNHNY and CDR2 is SVGAGI (reference sequence). The CDR3 nucleotides read TGTGCCAGCAGAGTGATTGCAGGGGGTAAGAACACTGAAGCTTTCTTT. This encodes CASRVIAGGKNTEAFF.